This T cell receptor beta chain originates from a study of T cells in Graves' hyperthyroidism and ophthalmopathy. The germline CDR1 and CDR2 sequences are SGHDN and FVKESK. The junction had 5 bases not matched to a gene; V was cut back by 4 bases and J by 6 bases. The CDR3 covers 15 residues. TCR beta CDR3 sequences were amplified from RNA transcripts. The TCR CDR3 first-round RT-PCR relied on the HTBI primer set. MiXCR, applied by TCRdb to the multiplex PCR reads, yields one record per CDR3 protein. The sample lists some 500,000 distinct CDR3 sequences; around an eighth were seen once. This clonotype came up many times.

The sample consisted of blood. This chain connects TRBV14 to TRBJ2-1, with 11 bases that match TRBD2. The sequence came from a woman younger than 30 with Graves' hyperthyroidism. In DNA form, the CDR3 reads TGTGCCAGCAGCCGCGTTAGCGGGAGGGGCAATGAGCAGTTCTTC. Its translation is CASSRVSGRGNEQFF.